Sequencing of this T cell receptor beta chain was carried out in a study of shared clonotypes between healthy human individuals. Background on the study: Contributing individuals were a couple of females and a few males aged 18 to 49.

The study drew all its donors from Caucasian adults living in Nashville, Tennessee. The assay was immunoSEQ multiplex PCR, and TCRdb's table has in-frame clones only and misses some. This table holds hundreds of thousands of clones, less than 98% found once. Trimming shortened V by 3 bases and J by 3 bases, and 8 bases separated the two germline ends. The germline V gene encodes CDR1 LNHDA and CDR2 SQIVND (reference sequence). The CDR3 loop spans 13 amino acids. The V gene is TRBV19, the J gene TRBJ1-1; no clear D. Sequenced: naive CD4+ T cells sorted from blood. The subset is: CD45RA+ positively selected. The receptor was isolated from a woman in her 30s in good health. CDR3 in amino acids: CASSIAEYTEAFF. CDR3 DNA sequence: TGTGCCAGTAGTATCGCGGAGTACACTGAAGCTTTCTTT.